One sample yielded the 22 T cell receptor beta chains listed below, sequenced in a study of blood T cell repertoires in COVID-19. The repertoire was sequenced with immunoSEQ multiplex PCR; TCRdb's copy has only in-frame clones and lacks some. The table lists a few hundred thousand clones, roughly 91% of them singletons, with 2% to 2.5% in the top ten. Sequencing input: PBMCs or T cells enriched from blood (not recorded which). The receptors shown here come from a woman aged 55-75 years in a cohort exposed to, infected with or recovered from COVID-19 (not recorded which).

The chain carries TRBV23-1 and TRBJ1-1; the D gene is possibly TRBD1 (6 bases). TRBV23-1 is an ORF for which the function is uncertain. CDR3 length: 15 amino acids. Trimming removed 3 bases from V and 1 base from J, with 12 bases in between. The CDR3 bases are TGCGCCAGCAGTCACCCGGGGGGGCCGAACACTGAAGCTTTCTTT. This encodes CASSHPGGPNTEAFF.

In this sample, this clone turned up once. The chain carries TRBV2 and TRBJ2-3; D uncertain. V lost 1 base and J lost 5, with 4 bases in between. The CDR3 runs 12 residues. Germline V gives CDR1 SNHLY, CDR2 FYNNEI. The CDR3 region is CASSEGGDTQYF. CDR3 DNA sequence: TGTGCCAGCAGTGAAGGCGGAGATACGCAGTATTTT.

The chain has TRBV27 and TRBJ2-2; TRBD1 matches at 7 bases. Germline CDR1 MNHEY, CDR2 SMNVEV (reference sequence). Trimming removed 8 bases from V and 6 bases from J; junction bases left unmatched: 12. CDR3 length: 15 residues. In DNA, the CDR3 is TGTGCCAGCTTCTCCAGGGGGTTAAAGGCCGGGGAGCTGTTTTTT. Its translation: CASFSRGLKAGELFF.

The rearrangement uses TRBV13 and TRBJ2-7; TRBD1 is a possible D gene (6 bases). Trimming took 0 bases from V and 6 from J, leaving 12 bases between them. The CDR3 consists of 14 residues. The germline CDR1 and CDR2 sequences are PRHDT and FYEKMQ (reference sequence). CDR3 region: CASSLGQGRGEQYF. The CDR3 bases are TGTGCCAGCAGCTTAGGACAGGGTAGGGGCGAGCAGTACTTC.

V gene TRBV20-1 combines with J gene TRBJ2-7; no reliable D call. CDR3 length: 13 amino acids. Trimming cost V 3 bases and J 3 bases, with 12 bases left between them. Germline loops: CDR1 DFQATT, CDR2 SNEGSKA (reference sequence). The CDR3 bases are TGCAGTGCTAGTTCAGCGATGGGCTACGAGCAGTACTTC. Translated, it gives CSASSAMGYEQYF.

This sequence joins TRBV6-5 and TRBJ2-5; 8 nucleotides agree with TRBD2. The CDR3 is 14 amino acids. Germline trimming cut 6 bases from V and 5 bases from J; bases unmatched to any gene: 8. The germline gives CDR1 MNHEY, CDR2 SVGAGI. The CDR3 loop is CASSTTGTSETQYF. In DNA form, the CDR3 reads TGTGCCAGCAGCACAACCGGGACTAGTGAGACCCAGTACTTC.

V usage is TRBV3-1 (or the pseudogene TRBV3-2) and J usage is TRBJ2-5; D is possibly TRBD2 (5 bases). Germline loops: CDR1 LGHDT, CDR2 YNNKEL (reference sequence). CDR3 length: 15 amino acids. V was cut by 1 base and J by 3 bases, with 12 bases left in between. CDR3 coding DNA: TGTGCCAGCAGCCAAGCGGGTTCCGGGAAAGAGACCCAGTACTTC. As protein: CASSQAGSGKETQYF.

The rearrangement joins TRBV28 to TRBJ1-1, with TRBD1 matching 8 bases. V lost 8 bases to trimming and J lost 4 bases; unmatched junction nucleotides: 12. This CDR3 is built from 15 residues. CDR1 is MDHEN and CDR2 is SYDVKM in the germline V gene. CDR3 bases: TGTGCCAGCCATGGACAGGGAGGATTGGTCACTGAAGCTTTCTTT. Its translation: CASHGQGGLVTEAFF. The full variable domain, rest sourced from reference TRBV28 and TRBJ1-1, is DVKVTQSSRYLVKRTGEKVFLECVQDMDHENMFWYRQDPGLGLRLIYFSYDVKMKEKGDIPEGYSVSREKKERFSLILESASTNQTSMYLCASHGQGGLVTEAFFGQGTRLTVV.

The genes are TRBV7-2 and TRBJ2-7; D unclear. V lost 4 bases to trimming and J lost 3 bases, with 4 bases between them. The CDR3 runs to 11 residues. CDR1 SGHTA and CDR2 FQGNSA come from the germline V gene. CDR3 residues: CASSSYYEQYF. The CDR3 DNA reads as TGTGCCAGCAGCTCCTACTACGAGCAGTACTTC.

The DNA for the CDR3 is TGTGCCAGCAGCGGCCCCGGGACAGGCTACGAGCAGTACTTC. Protein: CASSGPGTGYEQYF. This rearrangement joins TRBV9 to TRBJ2-7, with TRBD1 identical over 8 bases. CDR3 length: 14 residues. V gave up 3 bases and J gave up 3 bases; unmatched junction bases: 5. Germline-derived CDR1 and CDR2 are SGDLS and YYNGEE.

J is TRBJ2-7 and V is TRBV5-1; 11 nucleotides match TRBD2. The germline CDR1 and CDR2 sequences are SGHRS and YFSETQ. The V and J ends lost 7 bases and 3 bases, in that order; junction bases with no gene match: 15. CDR3 length: 17 residues. The CDR3, as DNA: TGCGCCAGCCATCTAGGACAGACTAGCGGGATACGCTACGAGCAGTACTTC. Translated, it gives CASHLGQTSGIRYEQYF.

This clone was observed once. CDR3 residues: CASSRSGRLDSEKLFF. The CDR3 nucleotides are TGTGCCAGCAGCCGCTCCGGGAGACTAGATAGTGAAAAACTGTTTTTT. The chain links TRBV3-1 (or the pseudogene TRBV3-2) to TRBJ1-4; D call uncertain. Trimming left V 4 bases short and J 7 bases short, with 19 bases between. Germline V gene data show CDR1 as LGHDT and CDR2 as YNNKEL (reference sequence). The CDR3 contains 16 residues.

This clone was recorded a few times. The chain has TRBV11-2 and TRBJ1-2, with D possibly matching TRBD1 (6 bases). CDR3 length: 13 residues. V was clipped by 5 bases and J by 3 bases, with 10 bases between them. CDR1 and CDR2 (germline): SGHAT, FQNNGV. The CDR3 coding sequence is TGTGCCAGCAGCCAAGGGGGATACTATGGCTACACCTTC. Amino acid sequence: CASSQGGYYGYTF.

The V call is TRBV4-2, the J call TRBJ1-3; D remains unclear. This CDR3 has 16 residues. Germline V gives CDR1 LGHNA, CDR2 YNFKEQ. Trimming took off 4 bases at V and 1 base at J, with 14 bases between the two ends. The DNA for the CDR3 is TGTGCCAGCAGCCTGAGGGCTGTTGGGTCTGGAAACACCATATATTTT. Its protein is CASSLRAVGSGNTIYF.

In this sample, this clone turned up many times. The V and J genes are TRBV18 and TRBJ1-2; a possible D gene is TRBD1 (6 bases). The CDR3 sequence is 12 residues long. Trimming removed 10 bases at V and 3 bases at J, with 12 bases between. CDR1 KGHSH and CDR2 LQKENI come from the germline V gene. The CDR3 nucleotides are TGTGCCACCCTACAGGGTGACTATGGCTACACCTTC. It encodes CATLQGDYGYTF. The complete variable domain, with remaining parts taken from reference TRBV18 and TRBJ1-2, reads NAGVMQNPRHLVRRRGQEARLRCSPMKGHSHVYWYRQLPEEGLKFMVYLQKENIIDESGMPKERFSAEFPKEGPSILRIQQVVRGDSAAYFCATLQGDYGYTFGSGTRLTVV.

This chain links TRBV24-1 with TRBJ2-3; 8 bases are a match to TRBD2. CDR1 KGHDR and CDR2 SFDVKD come from the germline V gene. J gave up 3 bases and V 4 bases, and 11 bases lay outside the gene matches. The CDR3 spans 17 residues. This CDR3 is CATSEVSGTSGTDTQYF. The CDR3 bases are TGTGCCACCAGTGAGGTTTCCGGGACTAGTGGGACAGATACGCAGTATTTT.

The chain links TRBV11-3 to TRBJ2-1; TRBD2 might be the D (5 bases). CDR3 length: 13 amino acids. The germline V and J ends were trimmed by 0 bases and 5 bases, with 5 bases remaining between them. Germline CDR1 reads SGHNT; CDR2 reads YENEEA. CDR3 sequence reads: CASSLERDNEQFF. As DNA, the CDR3 is TGTGCCAGCAGCTTAGAGAGGGACAATGAGCAGTTCTTC.

V usage is TRBV18 and J usage is TRBJ1-5; D possibly corresponds to TRBD1 (6 bases). The length of the CDR3 is 13 residues. V lost 10 bases and J 4 bases, leaving 14 bases between the germline ends. CDR1 is KGHSH and CDR2 is LQKENI in the germline V gene. The CDR3 bases are TGTGCCACCCAGGACAGCCCTAATCAGCCCCAGCATTTT. It is translated as CATQDSPNQPQHF.

The chain uses TRBV29-1 and TRBJ2-5; D unclear. V gave up 4 bases and J gave up 1 base, with 4 bases separating them. CDR3 size: 11 residues. Germline V gives CDR1 SQVTM, CDR2 ANQGSEA. CDR3 sequence (DNA): TGCAGCGTTGCTAGCCAAGAGACCCAGTACTTC. It specifies CSVASQETQYF.

V gene TRBV27 combines with J gene TRBJ2-7, with TRBD1 identical over 8 bases. The CDR3 spans 15 residues. After removal of 2 bases from V and 6 bases from J, the junction contained 9 bases not matched to a gene. CDR1 is MNHEY and CDR2 is SMNVEV in the germline V gene (reference sequence). DNA of the CDR3: TGTGCCAGCAGTTTAGTGCAGGGGGCGTATGGCGAGCAGTACTTC. Its translation is CASSLVQGAYGEQYF.

This chain uses TRBV3-1 (or the pseudogene TRBV3-2) with TRBJ1-6; D unresolved. Looked up from germline, CDR1 is LGHDT and CDR2 is YNNKEL (reference sequence). The CDR3 runs 11 residues. V was pared by 0 bases and J by 16 bases, with 7 bases between. CDR3 DNA: TGTGCCAGCAGCCAAGACAGCGGGCTCCACTTT. Protein product: CASSQDSGLHF.

The rearrangement joins TRBV19 to TRBJ1-3; 8 positions match TRBD1. Germline values: CDR1 LNHDA, CDR2 SQIVND (reference sequence). Trimming took 5 bases from V and 0 from J; bases not matched to a gene: 6. CDR3 length: 16 residues. The CDR3 DNA sequence: TGTGCCAGTAGTCGGGCCGGGACAGGCTCTGGAAACACCATATATTTT. Translation: CASSRAGTGSGNTIYF.